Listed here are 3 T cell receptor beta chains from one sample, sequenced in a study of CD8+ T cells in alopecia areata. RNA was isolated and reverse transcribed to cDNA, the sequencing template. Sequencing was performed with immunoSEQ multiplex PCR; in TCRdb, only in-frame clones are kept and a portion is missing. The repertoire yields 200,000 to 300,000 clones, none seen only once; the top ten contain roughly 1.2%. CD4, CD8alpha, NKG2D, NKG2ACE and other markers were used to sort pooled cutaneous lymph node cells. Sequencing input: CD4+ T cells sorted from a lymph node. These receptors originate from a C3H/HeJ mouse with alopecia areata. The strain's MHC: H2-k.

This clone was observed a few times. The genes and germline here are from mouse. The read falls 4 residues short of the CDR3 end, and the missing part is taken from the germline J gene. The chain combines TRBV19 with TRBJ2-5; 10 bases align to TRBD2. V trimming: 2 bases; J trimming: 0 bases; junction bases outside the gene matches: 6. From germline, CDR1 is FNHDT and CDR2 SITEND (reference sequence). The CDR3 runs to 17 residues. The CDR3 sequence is CASSIRTGGVNQDTQYF. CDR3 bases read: TGTGCCAGCAGTATTAGGACTGGGGGTGTTAACCAAGAC.

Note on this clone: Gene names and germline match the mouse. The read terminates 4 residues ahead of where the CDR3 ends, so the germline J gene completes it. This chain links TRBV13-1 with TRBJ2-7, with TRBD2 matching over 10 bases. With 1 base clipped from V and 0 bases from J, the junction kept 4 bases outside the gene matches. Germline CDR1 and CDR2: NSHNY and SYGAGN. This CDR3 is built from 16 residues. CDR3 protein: CASSDTGLGSSYEQYF. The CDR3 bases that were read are TGTGCCAGCAGTGATACGGGACTGGGGTCCTCCTAT.

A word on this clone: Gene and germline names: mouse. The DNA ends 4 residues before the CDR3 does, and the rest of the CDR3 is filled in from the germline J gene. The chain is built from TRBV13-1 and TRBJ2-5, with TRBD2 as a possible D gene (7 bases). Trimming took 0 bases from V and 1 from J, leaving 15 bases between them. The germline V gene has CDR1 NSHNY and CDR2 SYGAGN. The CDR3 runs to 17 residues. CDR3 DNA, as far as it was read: TGTGCCAGCAGTGATGCAGTGGGGGGCAAGGACCAAGAC. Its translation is CASSDAVGGKDQD. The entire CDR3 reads CASSDAVGGKDQDTQYF.